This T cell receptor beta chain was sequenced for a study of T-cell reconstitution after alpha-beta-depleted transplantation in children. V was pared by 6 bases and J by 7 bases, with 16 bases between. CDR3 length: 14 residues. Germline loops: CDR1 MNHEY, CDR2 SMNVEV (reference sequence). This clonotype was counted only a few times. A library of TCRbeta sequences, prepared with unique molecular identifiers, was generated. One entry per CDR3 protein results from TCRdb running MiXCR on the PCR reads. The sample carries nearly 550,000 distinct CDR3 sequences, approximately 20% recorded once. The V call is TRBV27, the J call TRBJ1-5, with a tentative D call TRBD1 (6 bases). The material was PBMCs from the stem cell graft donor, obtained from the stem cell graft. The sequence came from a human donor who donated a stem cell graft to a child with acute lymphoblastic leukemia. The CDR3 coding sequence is TGTGCCAGCAGCTTTAGCAGGGGCGACCAGCCCCAGCATTTT. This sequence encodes CASSFSRGDQPQHF.